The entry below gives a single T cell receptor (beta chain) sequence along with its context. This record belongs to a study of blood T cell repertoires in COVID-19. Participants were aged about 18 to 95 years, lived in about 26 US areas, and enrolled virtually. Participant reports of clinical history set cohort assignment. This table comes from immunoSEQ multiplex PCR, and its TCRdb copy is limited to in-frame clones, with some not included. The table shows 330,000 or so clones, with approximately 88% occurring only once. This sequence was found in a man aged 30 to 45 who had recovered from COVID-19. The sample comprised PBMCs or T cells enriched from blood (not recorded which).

CDR3 sequence: CASRIGGGRRDEQFF. DNA for the CDR3: TGTGCCAGCAGGATAGGAGGGGGCCGTAGGGATGAGCAGTTCTTC. The chain couples TRBV5-4 to TRBJ2-1, with a tentative D call TRBD1 (7 bases). Germline CDR1 reads SGHNT; CDR2 reads YYREEE (reference sequence). The CDR3 covers 15 residues. V dropped 5 bases and J dropped 8 bases, with 20 bases sitting between them.